These T cell receptor beta chains were read from a single sample in a study of T cell responses to AZD1222 COVID-19 vaccine. Data came from immunoSEQ multiplex PCR; TCRdb stores just in-frame clones and leaves some out. Counted here are 130,000 to 150,000 clones, 80% to 95% occurring once; the ten biggest clones make up roughly 2.8%. This specimen consisted of peripheral blood, obtained on day 0 of MenACWY control vaccination. Every receptor here comes from an adult in good health. CDR3s include the opening cysteine and the closing phenylalanine or tryptophan. D genes are given only for firm matches. Clone size is stated in some rows and not others, as once, few, many or a class when expanded.

>TRBJ2-1|-|TRBD1|TRBV24-1
TGTGCCACCAGTGACCTGGGACAGGGAGTTTTGAATGAGCAGTTCTTC
CATSDLGQGVLNEQFF
>TRBJ2-5|-|-|TRBV20-1
TGCAGTGCCAGAAGTGGGGAGACCCAGTACTTC
CSARSGETQYF
>TRBJ1-1|-|-|TRBV4-1
TGCGCCAGCAGCCAAGGTCCGGGGGGGGTGAACACTGAAGCTTTCTTT
CASSQGPGGVNTEAFF
>TRBJ1-4|-|-|TRBV7-8
TGTGCCAGCCGGAGTACAACTAATGAAAAACTGTTTTTT
CASRSTTNEKLFF
>TRBJ1-2|-|TRBD1|TRBV5-1
TGCGCCAGCAGTTCAAACACCGGGACAGCTTCGAACTATGGCTACACCTTC
CASSSNTGTASNYGYTF
>TRBJ1-6|-|TRBD1|TRBV12-5
TGTGCTAGTGCTACCGGACAGGAGGATTCACCCCTCCACTTT
CASATGQEDSPLHF
>TRBJ1-1|-|-|TRBV5-1
TGCGCCAGCAGCCCTGGGCAGGGGTCCACTGAAGCTTTCTTT
CASSPGQGSTEAFF
>TRBJ1-3|-|-|TRBV4-1
TGCGCCAGCAGCCAAGACATTGGTGGAGGTGGAAACACCATATATTTT
CASSQDIGGGGNTIYF
>TRBJ1-1|-|-|TRBV5-1
TGCGCCAGCAGCCCCCGAGGGGGATTGAACACTGAAGCTTTCTTT
CASSPRGGLNTEAFF
>TRBJ2-1|-|TRBD1|TRBV14
TGTGCCAGCAGCCAAGGATGGGACAGACTTGTCTCCTCCTACAATGAGCAGTTCTTC
CASSQGWDRLVSSYNEQFF
>TRBJ1-2|-|-|TRBV5-4
TGTGCCAGCAGCTTGAGGGAGTCCGAATATGGCTACACCTTC
CASSLRESEYGYTF
>TRBJ2-3|-|-|TRBV6-8
TGTGCCAGCAGTTACTCGGAGGAGGGGATCACAGATACGCAGTATTTT
CASSYSEEGITDTQYF
>TRBJ2-7|-|-|TRBV9
TGTGCCAGCAGCGTAGAGGCAGGGAGCGACGAGCAGTACTTC
CASSVEAGSDEQYF
>TRBJ2-7|-|TRBD1|TRBV28
TGTGCCAGCTCGGGACAGGCTCACGACGAGCAGTACTTC
CASSGQAHDEQYF
>TRBJ2-7|-|TRBD1|TRBV18
TGTGCCAGCTCTTTTGGGACAGAGTACGAGCAGTACTTC
CASSFGTEYEQYF
>TRBJ1-3|once|-|TRBV19
TGTGCCAGTAGCCCGGCAGGACCAAACACCATATATTTT
CASSPAGPNTIYF
>TRBJ1-5|-|-|TRBV7-8
TGTGCCAGCAGCCCTAAGGACAGAGACAATCAGCCCCAGCATTTT
CASSPKDRDNQPQHF
>TRBJ2-7|-|-|TRBV6-5
TGTGCCGTCCGGGACGGAGAATCCTACGAGCAGTACTTC
CAVRDGESYEQYF
>TRBJ2-1|-|-|TRBV7-9
TGTGCCAGCAGCCCACCAGGGGTGAAAGATGAGCAGTTCTTC
CASSPPGVKDEQFF
>TRBJ2-7|-|-|TRBV29-1
TGCAGCGTCTTGACCGGGCCCCCTTTTAGCGTACATGACTACGAGCAGTACTTC
CSVLTGPPFSVHDYEQYF
>TRBJ1-6|-|TRBD1|TRBV7-8
TGTGCCAGCTCCCCCAGGACAGGGAGAGATTCACCCCTCCACTTT
CASSPRTGRDSPLHF
>TRBJ1-1|-|-|TRBV11-3
TGTGCCAGCAGCTTAGCCCCGGGGAGCCCTGAAGCTTTCTTT
CASSLAPGSPEAFF
>TRBJ1-2|-|-|TRBV2
TGTGCCAGCAGTGAAGACAGCTATGGCTACACCTTC
CASSEDSYGYTF
>TRBJ2-3|-|-|TRBV7-3
TGTGCCAGCAGCCCAGGAAGGGCAGATACGCAGTATTTT
CASSPGRADTQYF
>TRBJ1-5|-|-|TRBV18
TGTGCCAGCTCACCGAATACGAATAGCAATCAGCCCCAGCATTTT
CASSPNTNSNQPQHF
>TRBJ1-1|-|TRBD1|TRBV6-5
TGTGCCAGCCAACTCCGGGACAGGGACACTGAAGCTTTCTTT
CASQLRDRDTEAFF
>TRBJ1-6|-|-|TRBV27
TGTGCCAGCAGTTCCTTGGGTGCCTATAATTCACCCCTCCACTTT
CASSSLGAYNSPLHF
>TRBJ2-7|-|TRBD2|TRBV4-2
TGTGCCAGCAGCCAAGCTTATTTAACGGGAGGGCCCTACGAGCAGTACTTC
CASSQAYLTGGPYEQYF
>TRBJ2-1|-|-|TRBV7-9
TGTGCCAGCAGCCGTGGACCCAGCGATGAGCAGTTCTTC
CASSRGPSDEQFF
>TRBJ1-4|-|TRBD1|TRBV19
TGTGCCAGTAGTCTCGGGACAGGGAGTGGAGGAAAACTGTTTTTT
CASSLGTGSGGKLFF
>TRBJ1-1|-|-|TRBV28
TGTGCCAGCATCTATGGGGGTACCGTGAACACTGAAGCTTTCTTT
CASIYGGTVNTEAFF
>TRBJ2-2|-|TRBD1|TRBV5-4
TGTGCCAGCAGTAAATTGACAGGGCCGATCGGCGCCGGGGAGCTGTTTTTT
CASSKLTGPIGAGELFF
>TRBJ2-3|once|-|TRBV27
TGTGCCAGCAGTTTATGGGTATCCACAGATACGCAGTATTTT
CASSLWVSTDTQYF
>TRBJ2-7|-|TRBD2|TRBV19
TGTGCCAGTAGTATGGGACTAGCGGGAGGTATCTACGAGCAGTACTTC
CASSMGLAGGIYEQYF
>TRBJ2-7|-|-|TRBV12-3/TRBV12-4
TGTGCCAGCACCTCGACAATGACCTACGAGCAGTACTTC
CASTSTMTYEQYF
>TRBJ2-7|-|-|TRBV28
TGTGCCAGCAGTTTCTCCCCCTACGAGCAGTACTTC
CASSFSPYEQYF
>TRBJ2-7|-|TRBD1|TRBV5-1
TGCGCCAGCAGCCGGGACAGGGGAGAGGACGAGCAGTACTTC
CASSRDRGEDEQYF
>TRBJ2-1|-|-|TRBV24-1
TGTGCCACCAGTGACCCCGCCCGGAGGGTTTACAATGAGCAGTTCTTC
CATSDPARRVYNEQFF
>TRBJ2-1|once|TRBD1|TRBV6-5
TGTGCCAGCAGTTCCCTCCTGACAGGGCCGGAGCAGTTCTTC
CASSSLLTGPEQFF